This T cell receptor (beta chain) emerged from a study of T cells after yellow fever vaccination. Study details: When fractions had low cell numbers, they were prepared with SMART-Seq v4 Ultra Low Input. Overall study findings and caveats: Highly abundant clonotypes carried over from the bulk population could end up in FACS-sorted repertoires as contaminants. It was the secondary response that reached its peak faster, day 5 versus 15, but it was weaker.

CDR3 length: 18 amino acids. Germline loops: CDR1 SGHTA, CDR2 FQGNSA. The junction had 12 bases not matched to a gene; V was cut back by 2 bases and J by 5 bases. Universal primer sites and UMIs were introduced during 5'RACE template-switching synthesis of TCR cDNA. Each CDR3 protein is one row after TCRdb ran MiXCR on the 5' RACE reads. This table holds 200,000 to 300,000 distinct CDR3 sequences, approximately 6.3% found once. This clonotype was picked up a small number of times. The antigen is unknown. The receptor comes from a man under 40 who received the YFV17D yellow fever vaccine. V usage is TRBV7-2 and J usage is TRBJ2-5, with 12 bases matching TRBD2. The specimen was CD4+ T cells sorted from PBMCs, collected on the day of the yellow fever booster vaccination. The CDR3 reads CASSLSPGASGRGETQYF. The CDR3 bases are TGTGCCAGCAGCTTATCGCCGGGGGCTAGCGGGAGGGGGGAGACCCAGTACTTC.